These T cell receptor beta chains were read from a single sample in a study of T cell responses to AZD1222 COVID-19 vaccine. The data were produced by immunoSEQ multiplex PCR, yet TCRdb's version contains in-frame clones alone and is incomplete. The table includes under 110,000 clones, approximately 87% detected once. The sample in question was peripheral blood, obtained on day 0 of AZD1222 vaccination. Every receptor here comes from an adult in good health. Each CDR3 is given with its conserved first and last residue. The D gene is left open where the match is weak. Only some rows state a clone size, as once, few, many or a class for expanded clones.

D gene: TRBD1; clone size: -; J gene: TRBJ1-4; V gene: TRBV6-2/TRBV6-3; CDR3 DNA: TGTGCCAGCAGCCGGACAGGGGGAGACGGAAAACTGTTTTTT; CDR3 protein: CASSRTGGDGKLFF
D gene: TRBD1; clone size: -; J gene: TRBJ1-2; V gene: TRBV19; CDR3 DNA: TGTGCCAGTACCCCCCTCGCGGGGACAGCCTATGGCTACACCTTC; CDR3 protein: CASTPLAGTAYGYTF
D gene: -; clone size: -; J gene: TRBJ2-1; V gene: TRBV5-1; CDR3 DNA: TGCGCCAGCAGCCAGACTCTGAGCTCCTACAATGAGCAGTTCTTC; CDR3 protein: CASSQTLSSYNEQFF
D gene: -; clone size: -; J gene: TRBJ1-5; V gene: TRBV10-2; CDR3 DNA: TGCGCCATCGGGACAAATAGCAATCAGCTCCAGCATTTT; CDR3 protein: CAIGTNSNQLQHF
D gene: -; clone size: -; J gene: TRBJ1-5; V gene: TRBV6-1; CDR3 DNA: TGTGCCAGCAGTGATAACACAGGGAGCAATCAGCCCCAGCATTTT; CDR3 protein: CASSDNTGSNQPQHF
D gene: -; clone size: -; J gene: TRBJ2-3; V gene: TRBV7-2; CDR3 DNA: TGTGCCAGCAGCGGTGGGATCACAGATACGCAGTATTTT; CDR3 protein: CASSGGITDTQYF
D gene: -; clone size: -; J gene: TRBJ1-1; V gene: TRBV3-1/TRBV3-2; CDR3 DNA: TGTGCCAGCAGCCAAGATCGAGTGAACACTGAAGCTTTCTTT; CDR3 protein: CASSQDRVNTEAFF
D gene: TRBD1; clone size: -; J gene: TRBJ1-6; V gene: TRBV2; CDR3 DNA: TGTGCCAGCAGTGGTAGGGGGCTTAATTCACCCCTCCACTTT; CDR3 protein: CASSGRGLNSPLHF
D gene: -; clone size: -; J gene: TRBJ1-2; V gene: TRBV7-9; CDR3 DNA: TGTGCCAGCAGCCACAACGGGGTAGGAGGCTACACCTTC; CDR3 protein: CASSHNGVGGYTF
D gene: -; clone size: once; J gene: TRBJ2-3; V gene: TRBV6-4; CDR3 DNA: TGTGCCAGCAGGGCGACCCGGGACTTTCCGAGCACAGATACGCAGTATTTT; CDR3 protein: CASRATRDFPSTDTQYF
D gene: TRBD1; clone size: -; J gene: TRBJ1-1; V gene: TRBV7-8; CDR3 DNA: TGTGCCAGCAGCCGAAACCGCCAGGGGGCACGCGGGAAGAACACTGAAGCTTTCTTT; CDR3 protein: CASSRNRQGARGKNTEAFF
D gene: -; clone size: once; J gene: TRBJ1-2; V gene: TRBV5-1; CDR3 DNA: TGCGCCAGCAGCTCCGGGGGCTCCCCCAGTGGCTACACCTTC; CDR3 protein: CASSSGGSPSGYTF
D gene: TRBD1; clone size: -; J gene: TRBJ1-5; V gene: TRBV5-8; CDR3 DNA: TGTGCCAGCAGCTTGGAGCCGGACAGGGGGTTGAGGCCCCAGCATTTT; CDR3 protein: CASSLEPDRGLRPQHF
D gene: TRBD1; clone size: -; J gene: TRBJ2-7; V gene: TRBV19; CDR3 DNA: TGTGCCAGTAGGGATCGGGACAGGGCTTCGTACGAGCAGTACTTC; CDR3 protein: CASRDRDRASYEQYF
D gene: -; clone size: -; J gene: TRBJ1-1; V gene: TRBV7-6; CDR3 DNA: TGTGCCAGCAGCTCGTACACCCGAACGGCTGAAGCTTTCTTT; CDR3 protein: CASSSYTRTAEAFF
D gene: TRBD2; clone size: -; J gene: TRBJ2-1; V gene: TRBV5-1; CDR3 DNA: TGCGCCAGCAGCCCAAAACCGGGACTAGCGGACAATGAGCAGTTCTTC; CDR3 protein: CASSPKPGLADNEQFF
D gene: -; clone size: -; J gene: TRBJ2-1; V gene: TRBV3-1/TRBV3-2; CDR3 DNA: TGTGCCAGCAGCCAAGCGGGGGCCGGGGTGTGGTTCTTC; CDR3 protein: CASSQAGAGVWFF
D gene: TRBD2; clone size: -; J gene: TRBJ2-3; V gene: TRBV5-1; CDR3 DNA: TGCGCCAGCAGCCCAGGGACTAGCGGGAGGTTTCGGCGGACAGATACGCAGTATTTT; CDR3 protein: CASSPGTSGRFRRTDTQYF
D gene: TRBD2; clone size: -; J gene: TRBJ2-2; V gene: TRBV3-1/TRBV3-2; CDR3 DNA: TGTGCCAGCAGCCAAGTACTAGCGGGACCCACCGGGGAGCTGTTTTTT; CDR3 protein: CASSQVLAGPTGELFF
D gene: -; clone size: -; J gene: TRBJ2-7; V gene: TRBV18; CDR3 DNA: TGTGCCAGCTCACCAGGATACGAGCAGTACTTC; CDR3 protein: CASSPGYEQYF
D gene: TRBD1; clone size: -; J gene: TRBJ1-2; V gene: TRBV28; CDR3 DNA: TGTGCCAGCAGTTTATGGACAGGGGTCTCTAACTATGGCTACACCTTC; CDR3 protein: CASSLWTGVSNYGYTF
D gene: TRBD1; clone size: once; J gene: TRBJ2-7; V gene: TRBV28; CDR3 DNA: TGTGCCACCCAGGCAGGGGGCTCCTACGAGCAGTACTTC; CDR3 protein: CATQAGGSYEQYF
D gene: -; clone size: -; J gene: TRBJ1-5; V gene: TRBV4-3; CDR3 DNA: TGCGCCAGCAGCCAACATACAGGGAAGCTCCCCCAGCATTTT; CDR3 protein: CASSQHTGKLPQHF
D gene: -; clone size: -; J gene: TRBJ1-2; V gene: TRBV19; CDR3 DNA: TGTGCCAGTAGCAGACAGGAGTCTAACTATGGCTACACCTTC; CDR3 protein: CASSRQESNYGYTF
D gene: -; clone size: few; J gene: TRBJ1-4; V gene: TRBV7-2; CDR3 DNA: TGTGCCAGCAGCTTAGGGGTGTCCACTAATGAAAAACTGTTTTTT; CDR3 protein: CASSLGVSTNEKLFF
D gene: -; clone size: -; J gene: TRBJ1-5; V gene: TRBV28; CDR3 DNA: TGTGCCAGCCTGACAAGGGGAAATCAGCCCCAGCATTTT; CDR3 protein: CASLTRGNQPQHF
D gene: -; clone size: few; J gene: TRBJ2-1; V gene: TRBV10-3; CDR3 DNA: TGTGCCGTTTATAGCGGTCCCCCCAATCGGGAGCAGTTCTTC; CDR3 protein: CAVYSGPPNREQFF
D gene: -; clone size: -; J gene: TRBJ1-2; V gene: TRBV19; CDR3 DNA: TGTGCCAGTAGTATATCCGGGGAAGTGGGGATCTACACCTTC; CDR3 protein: CASSISGEVGIYTF
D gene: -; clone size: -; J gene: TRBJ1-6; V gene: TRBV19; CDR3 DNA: TGTGCCACCCAACGGGGCACAGATGATAATTCACCCCTCCACTTT; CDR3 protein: CATQRGTDDNSPLHF
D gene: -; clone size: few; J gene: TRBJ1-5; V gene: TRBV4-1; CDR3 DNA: TGCGCCAGCAGCCAAGAGGGGCAACGGGGTCAGCCCCAGCATTTT; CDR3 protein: CASSQEGQRGQPQHF
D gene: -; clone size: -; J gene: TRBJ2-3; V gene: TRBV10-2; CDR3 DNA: TGCGCCAGCAGACAGTCCAGCGGGCCACGCACAGATACGCAGTATTTT; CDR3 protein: CASRQSSGPRTDTQYF
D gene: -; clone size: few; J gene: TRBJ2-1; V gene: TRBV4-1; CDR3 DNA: TGCGCCAGCAGGGGCGGGTACAATGAGCAGTTCTTC; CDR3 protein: CASRGGYNEQFF
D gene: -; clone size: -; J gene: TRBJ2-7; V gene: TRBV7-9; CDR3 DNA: TGTGCCAGCAGCACCGGGACAAGGACCTACGAGCAGTACTTC; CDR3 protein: CASSTGTRTYEQYF
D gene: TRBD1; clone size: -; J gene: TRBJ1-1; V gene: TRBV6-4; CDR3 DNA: TGTGCCAGCAGTGAGGCAGGGGGCACTGAAGCTTTCTTT; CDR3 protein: CASSEAGGTEAFF
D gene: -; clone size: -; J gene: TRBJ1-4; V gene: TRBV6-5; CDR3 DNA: TGTGCCAGCGGGGGGAGTGCAACTAATGAAAAACTGTTTTTT; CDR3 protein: CASGGSATNEKLFF
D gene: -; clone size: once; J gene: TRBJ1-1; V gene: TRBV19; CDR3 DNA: TGTGCCAGTAGTCTCAGGACAGTCCGGGCGGACACTGAAGCTTTCTTT; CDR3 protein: CASSLRTVRADTEAFF
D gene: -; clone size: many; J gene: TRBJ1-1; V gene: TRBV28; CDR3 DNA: TGTGCCAGCAGTTCGACCAGGGTGGAGGAAGCTTTCTTT; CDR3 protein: CASSSTRVEEAFF
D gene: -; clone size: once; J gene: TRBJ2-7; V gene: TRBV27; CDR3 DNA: TGTGCCAGCAGTCCTATAGTTAAAAACGAGCAGTACTTC; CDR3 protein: CASSPIVKNEQYF
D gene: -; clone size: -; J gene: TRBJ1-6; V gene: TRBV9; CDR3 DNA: TGTGCCAGCAGCGGCGGGGTCAGGGGAAGCGATTCACCCCTCCACTTT; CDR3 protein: CASSGGVRGSDSPLHF
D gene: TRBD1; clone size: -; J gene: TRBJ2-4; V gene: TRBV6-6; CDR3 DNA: TGTGCCAGCAGTTCAAAAGGACAGGGGAGCGACATTCAGTACTTC; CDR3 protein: CASSSKGQGSDIQYF
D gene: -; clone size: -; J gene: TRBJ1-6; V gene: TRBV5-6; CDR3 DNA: TGTGCCAGCCGCTTGGGCAGTATGAATTCACCCCTCCACTTT; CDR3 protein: CASRLGSMNSPLHF
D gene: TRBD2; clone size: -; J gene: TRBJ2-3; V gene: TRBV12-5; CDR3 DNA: TGTGCTAGTGGTTTGGGCAGACTAGCGGGAGTTAATGGGGCAGATACGCAGTATTTT; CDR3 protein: CASGLGRLAGVNGADTQYF
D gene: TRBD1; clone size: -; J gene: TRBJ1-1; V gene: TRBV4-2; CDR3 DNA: TGTGCCAGCAGCCAGGCCGGGACAGAAACATACACTGAAGCTTTCTTT; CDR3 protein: CASSQAGTETYTEAFF
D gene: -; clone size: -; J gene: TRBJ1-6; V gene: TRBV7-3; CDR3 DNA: TGTGCCAGCAGCCTCCAGAAAAATTCACCCCTCCACTTT; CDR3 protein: CASSLQKNSPLHF